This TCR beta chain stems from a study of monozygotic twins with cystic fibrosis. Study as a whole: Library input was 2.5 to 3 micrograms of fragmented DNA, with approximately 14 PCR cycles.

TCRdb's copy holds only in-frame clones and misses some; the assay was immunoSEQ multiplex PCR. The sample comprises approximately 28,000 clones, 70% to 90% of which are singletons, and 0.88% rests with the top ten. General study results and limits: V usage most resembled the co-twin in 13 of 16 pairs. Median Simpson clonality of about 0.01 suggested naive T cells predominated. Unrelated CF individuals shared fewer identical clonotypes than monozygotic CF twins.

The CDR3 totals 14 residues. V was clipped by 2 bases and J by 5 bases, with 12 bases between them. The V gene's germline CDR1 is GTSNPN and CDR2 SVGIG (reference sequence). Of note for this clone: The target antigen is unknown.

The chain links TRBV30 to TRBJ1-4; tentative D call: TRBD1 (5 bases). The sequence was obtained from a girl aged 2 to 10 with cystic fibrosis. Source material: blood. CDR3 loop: CAWSLTVQNEKLFF. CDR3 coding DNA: TGTGCCTGGAGTCTGACAGTCCAAAATGAAAAACTGTTTTTT.